The following is a T cell receptor beta chain sequence with its context. Germline V CDR1 and CDR2: SGHDN, FVKESK. The CDR3 contains 16 residues. The V and J ends lost 0 bases and 4 bases respectively, with 13 bases between them. This entry comes from a study of the immune and genomic landscape of osteosarcoma. Profiling relied on immunoSEQ multiplex PCR, and the TCRdb table lists in-frame clones only, not all of them. The profile covers around 2,600 clones, with roughly 75% appearing a single time and around 9.8% taken by the ten largest. The V and J genes are TRBV14 and TRBJ1-3; D gene ambiguous. The sequence came from a woman between 18 and 30 years old with osteosarcoma. Sequences were obtained from metastatic tumor tissue from the lung. CDR3 in amino acids: CASSQEGLISGNTIYF. The CDR3 region has the DNA TGTGCCAGCAGCCAAGAGGGCCTTATCTCCGGAAACACCATATATTTT.